This is a list of T cell receptor beta chains from one sample in a study of T cells after yellow fever vaccination. TCRdb re-called the 5' RACE reads through MiXCR, storing one row per CDR3 protein. Among under 550,000 distinct CDR3 sequences, about a fifth were seen once, and the ten largest hold about a sixth. Material: PBMCs, obtained approximately 22 days after the first yellow fever vaccination. The receptors were sampled from a man younger than 30 who received the YFV17D yellow fever vaccine. The CDR3 runs from the conserved cysteine through the conserved F or W. Fields, in order: J gene, clone size, D gene, V gene, CDR3 protein, CDR3 DNA. The D gene is left open where the match is weak. Some rows have no size entry. The others give once, few or many, or a class for an expanded clone.

>TRBJ1-4|few|NA|TRBV5-1
CASKTQGGGNTNEKLFF
TGCGCCAGCAAAACCCAGGGAGGCGGGAACACTAATGAAAAACTGTTTTTT
>TRBJ2-4|few|TRBD1|TRBV6-1
CASSQGTAAKNIQYF
TGTGCCAGCAGTCAAGGGACAGCAGCCAAAAACATTCAGTACTTC
>TRBJ2-3|few|NA|TRBV4-1
CASSQRWVSTDTQYF
TGCGCCAGCAGCCAAAGGTGGGTTAGCACAGATACGCAGTATTTT
>TRBJ1-2|few|NA|TRBV12-3/TRBV12-4
CASLRVPYGYTF
TGTGCCAGCCTCAGGGTACCCTATGGCTACACCTTC
>TRBJ2-3|NA|NA|TRBV25-1
CASSENLDTQYF
TGTGCCAGCAGTGAGAACTTGGATACGCAGTATTTT
>TRBJ2-3|NA|TRBD2|TRBV9
CASSVAPAGGDTQYF
TGTGCCAGCAGCGTAGCTCCAGCGGGGGGGGATACGCAGTATTTT
>TRBJ1-1|few|NA|TRBV11-2
CASKVRAAMGTEAFF
TGTGCCAGCAAGGTCAGGGCCGCGATGGGCACTGAAGCTTTCTTT
>TRBJ2-1|NA|NA|TRBV30
CAWSVDSSYNEQFF
TGTGCCTGGAGTGTAGACAGCTCCTACAATGAGCAGTTCTTC
>TRBJ2-5|many|TRBD1|TRBV5-1
CASSGGQKETQYF
TGCGCCAGCAGCGGGGGACAGAAAGAGACCCAGTACTTC
>TRBJ1-2|NA|TRBD1|TRBV10-3
CAITGTGTYGYTF
TGTGCCATCACCGGGACAGGGACCTATGGCTACACCTTC
>TRBJ2-1|many|NA|TRBV11-1
CASRPGQNNEQFF
TGTGCCAGCAGACCAGGACAGAACAATGAGCAGTTCTTC
>TRBJ2-1|NA|NA|TRBV7-9
CASSQASAGSYNEQFF
TGTGCCAGCAGCCAAGCCAGCGCCGGCTCCTACAATGAGCAGTTCTTC
>TRBJ2-3|few|NA|TRBV9
CASSVGDHPDTQYF
TGTGCCAGCAGCGTGGGGGATCACCCCGATACGCAGTATTTT
>TRBJ2-3|NA|NA|TRBV10-2
CASRGAGSDTQYF
TGCGCCAGCAGAGGGGCGGGGTCAGATACGCAGTATTTT
>TRBJ2-7|NA|NA|TRBV7-2
CASSLDRDGEQYF
TGTGCCAGCAGCCTGGACCGGGACGGAGAGCAGTACTTC
>TRBJ2-5|many|NA|TRBV5-4
CASRAGQETQYF
TGTGCCAGCAGGGCAGGGCAAGAGACCCAGTACTTC
>TRBJ2-1|many|TRBD2|TRBV29-1
CSVDLAGGNEQFF
TGCAGCGTTGATTTAGCGGGCGGCAATGAGCAGTTCTTC
>TRBJ2-5|NA|NA|TRBV9
CASSGRASLQETQYF
TGTGCCAGCAGCGGACGTGCTAGCCTCCAAGAGACCCAGTACTTC
>TRBJ2-1|few|TRBD1|TRBV5-1
CASSGGQGPYNEQFF
TGCGCCAGCAGCGGAGGACAGGGGCCCTACAATGAGCAGTTCTTC
>TRBJ1-4|few|NA|TRBV20-1
CSAHRDGLEKLFF
TGCAGTGCTCACCGGGACGGCCTTGAAAAACTGTTTTTT
>TRBJ2-1|NA|NA|TRBV6-1
CASSEGQSGYNEQFF
TGTGCCAGCAGTGAGGGCCAGAGTGGCTACAATGAGCAGTTCTTC
>TRBJ2-3|NA|NA|TRBV9
CASSVLVGTDTQYF
TGTGCCAGCAGCGTTTTGGTGGGCACAGATACGCAGTATTTT
>TRBJ1-3|NA|NA|TRBV10-2
CASTDRPDSSGNTIYF
TGCGCCAGCACAGACAGGCCGGACAGCTCTGGAAACACCATATATTTT
>TRBJ2-5|NA|NA|TRBV30
CAWGRREETQYF
TGTGCCTGGGGGCGACGAGAAGAGACCCAGTACTTC
>TRBJ2-5|NA|TRBD2|TRBV4-3
CASSQLRQRGGQETQYF
TGCGCCAGCAGCCAACTACGGCAGCGGGGGGGCCAAGAGACCCAGTACTTC
>TRBJ2-3|few|TRBD2|TRBV24-1
CATSGPTLTSGATDTQYF
TGTGCCACCAGTGGTCCAACGTTGACTAGCGGGGCCACAGATACGCAGTATTTT
>TRBJ2-5|few|TRBD2|TRBV4-2
CASSQDLFAGGKQETQYF
TGTGCCAGCAGCCAAGATCTCTTCGCGGGGGGGAAACAAGAGACCCAGTACTTC
>TRBJ1-5|few|NA|TRBV12-3/TRBV12-4
CASSFLTVGNQPQHF
TGTGCCAGCAGTTTCTTAACGGTCGGCAATCAGCCCCAGCATTTT
>TRBJ2-1|NA|NA|TRBV7-2
CASSSPGISYEQFF
TGTGCCAGCAGCTCTCCCGGGATAAGCTATGAGCAGTTCTTC
>TRBJ1-5|NA|NA|TRBV7-9
CASSQRGEGQPQHF
TGTGCCAGCAGCCAGCGGGGGGAAGGTCAGCCCCAGCATTTT
>TRBJ2-5|NA|TRBD2|TRBV7-3
CASRSGGPGETQYF
TGTGCCAGCAGGTCGGGGGGGCCGGGAGAGACCCAGTACTTC
>TRBJ1-4|few|NA|TRBV12-3/TRBV12-4
CASSFQTIEKLFF
TGTGCCAGCAGTTTCCAAACGATAGAAAAACTGTTTTTT
>TRBJ2-7|NA|NA|TRBV19
CASSMYGSSYEQYF
TGTGCCAGTAGTATGTACGGGAGCTCCTACGAGCAGTACTTC
>TRBJ1-1|NA|NA|TRBV6-1
CASSEQGWNTEAFF
TGTGCCAGCAGTGAGCAGGGCTGGAACACTGAAGCTTTCTTT
>TRBJ2-2|NA|TRBD1|TRBV5-5
CASSWDRGVGELFF
TGTGCCAGCAGCTGGGACAGGGGGGTCGGGGAGCTGTTTTTT
>TRBJ2-5|few|NA|TRBV7-2
CASSYPYQETQYF
TGTGCCAGCAGCTATCCGTACCAAGAGACCCAGTACTTC
>TRBJ2-5|NA|NA|TRBV5-1
CASSLRGGQLETQYF
TGCGCCAGCAGCCTGAGGGGGGGACAGTTGGAGACCCAGTACTTC
>TRBJ2-7|NA|TRBD1|TRBV9
CASSARGQATSYEQYF
TGTGCCAGCAGCGCGAGGGGACAGGCCACCTCCTACGAGCAGTACTTC
>TRBJ1-5|few|NA|TRBV30
CAWGQINQPQHF
TGTGCCTGGGGACAGATAAATCAGCCCCAGCATTTT
>TRBJ2-1|many|TRBD2|TRBV12-3/TRBV12-4
CASSSLAGGSGFF
TGTGCCAGCAGTTCACTAGCGGGGGGCTCCGGGTTCTTC
>TRBJ2-7|NA|NA|TRBV1
CTSSQEAGDYEQYF
TGCACCAGCAGCCAAGAGGCGGGGGACTACGAGCAGTACTTC
>TRBJ2-5|NA|TRBD1|TRBV5-1
CASSRTGGYRETQYF
TGCGCCAGCAGCAGAACAGGGGGCTATCGAGAGACCCAGTACTTC
>TRBJ1-6|NA|NA|TRBV12-3/TRBV12-4
CASPRSPLHF
TGTGCCAGCCCCAGGTCACCCCTCCACTTT
>TRBJ1-1|many|TRBD1|TRBV20-1
CSAPDRALVAFF
TGCAGTGCTCCGGACAGGGCATTGGTAGCTTTCTTT
>TRBJ2-7|few|NA|TRBV7-2
CASSLEWSSYEQYF
TGTGCCAGCAGCTTAGAATGGAGCTCCTACGAGCAGTACTTC
>TRBJ2-1|NA|NA|TRBV18
CASSPRTGRGEQFF
TGTGCCAGCTCACCACGGACGGGCCGTGGTGAGCAGTTCTTC
>TRBJ2-5|NA|NA|TRBV3-1
CASSQRGQETQYF
TGCGCCAGCAGCCAAAGGGGCCAAGAGACCCAGTACTTC
>TRBJ2-3|NA|TRBD2|TRBV12-3/TRBV12-4
CASSSTLGGLAGDRTDTQYF
TGTGCCAGCAGTTCCACATTGGGTGGACTAGCGGGGGATCGCACAGATACGCAGTATTTT
>TRBJ2-5|NA|NA|TRBV4-3
CASSQDFHSKGRQETQYF
TGCGCCAGCAGCCAAGACTTTCACTCGAAGGGTCGGCAAGAGACCCAGTACTTC
>TRBJ2-1|few|TRBD2|TRBV6-5
CASRGAYNEQFF
TGTGCCAGCCGGGGGGCCTACAATGAGCAGTTCTTC
>TRBJ2-5|few|TRBD2|TRBV5-1
CASSSGLAGGEETQYF
TGCGCCAGCAGCTCGGGACTAGCGGGGGGCGAAGAGACCCAGTACTTC
>TRBJ1-1|NA|NA|TRBV19
CASSMTGGMNTEAFF
TGTGCCAGTAGTATGACTGGAGGGATGAACACTGAAGCTTTCTTT
>TRBJ2-1|few|TRBD1|TRBV4-1
CASSPGEGGQPNNEQFF
TGCGCCAGCAGCCCCGGCGAAGGGGGCCAACCTAACAATGAGCAGTTCTTC
>TRBJ2-3|few|NA|TRBV4-3
CASSQGATDTQYF
TGCGCCAGCAGCCAAGGTGCTACAGATACGCAGTATTTT
>TRBJ2-2|NA|NA|TRBV6-2/TRBV6-3
CASSPGGRTSVFGELFF
TGTGCCAGCAGCCCAGGGGGGAGGACGTCGGTTTTCGGGGAGCTGTTTTTT